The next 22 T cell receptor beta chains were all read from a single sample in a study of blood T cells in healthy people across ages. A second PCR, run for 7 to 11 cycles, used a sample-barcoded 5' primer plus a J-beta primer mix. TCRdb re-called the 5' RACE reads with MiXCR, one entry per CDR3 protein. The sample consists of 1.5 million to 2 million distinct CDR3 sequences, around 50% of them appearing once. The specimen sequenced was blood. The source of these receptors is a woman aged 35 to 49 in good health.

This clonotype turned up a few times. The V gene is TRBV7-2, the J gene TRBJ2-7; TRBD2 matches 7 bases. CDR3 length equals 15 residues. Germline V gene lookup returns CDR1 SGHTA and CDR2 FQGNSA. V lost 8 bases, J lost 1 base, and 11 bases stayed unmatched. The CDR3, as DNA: TGTGCCAGCGGCTCGGGGGGACGGTATTCCTACGAGCAGTACTTC. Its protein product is CASGSGGRYSYEQYF.

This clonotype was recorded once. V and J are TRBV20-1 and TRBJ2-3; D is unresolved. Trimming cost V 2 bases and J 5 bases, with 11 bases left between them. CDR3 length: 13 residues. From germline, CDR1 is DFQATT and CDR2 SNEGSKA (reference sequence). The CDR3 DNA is TGCAGTGCTAGACCGCGGCGGAAAGATACGCAGTATTTT. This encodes CSARPRRKDTQYF.

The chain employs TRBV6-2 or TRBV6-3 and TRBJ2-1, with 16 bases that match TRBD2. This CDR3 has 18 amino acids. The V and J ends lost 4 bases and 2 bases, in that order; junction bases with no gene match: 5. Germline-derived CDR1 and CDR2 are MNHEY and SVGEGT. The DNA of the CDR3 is TGTGCCAGCAGTTCAGGGACTAGCGGGGGGGCGGCCTACAATGAGCAGTTCTTC. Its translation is CASSSGTSGGAAYNEQFF.

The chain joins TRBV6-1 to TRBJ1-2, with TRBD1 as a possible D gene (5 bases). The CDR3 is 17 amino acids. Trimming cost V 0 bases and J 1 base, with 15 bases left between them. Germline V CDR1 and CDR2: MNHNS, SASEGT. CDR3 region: CASSEALRAGNNYGYTF. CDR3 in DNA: TGTGCCAGCAGTGAAGCGCTTCGGGCAGGGAATAACTATGGCTACACCTTC.

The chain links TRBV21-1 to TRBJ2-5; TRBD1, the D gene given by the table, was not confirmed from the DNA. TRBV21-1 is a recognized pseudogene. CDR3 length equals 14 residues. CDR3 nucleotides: TGTGCCAGCAGCAAAGGTCCCGGAGGAGAGACCCAGTACTTC. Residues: CASSKGPGGETQYF.

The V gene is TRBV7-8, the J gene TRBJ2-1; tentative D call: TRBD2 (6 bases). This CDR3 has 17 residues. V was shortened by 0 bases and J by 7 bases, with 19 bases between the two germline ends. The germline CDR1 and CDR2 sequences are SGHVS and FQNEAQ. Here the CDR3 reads CASSLALPGVLSNEQFF. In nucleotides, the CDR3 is TGTGCCAGCAGCTTAGCGCTTCCGGGGGTATTGAGTAATGAGCAGTTCTTC.

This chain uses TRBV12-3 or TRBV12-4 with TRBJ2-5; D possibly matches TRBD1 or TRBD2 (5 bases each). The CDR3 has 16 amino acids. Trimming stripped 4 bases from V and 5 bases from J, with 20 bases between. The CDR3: CASSYPPGPRGETQYF. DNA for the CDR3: TGTGCCAGCAGTTATCCTCCGGGACCAAGAGGGGAGACCCAGTACTTC.

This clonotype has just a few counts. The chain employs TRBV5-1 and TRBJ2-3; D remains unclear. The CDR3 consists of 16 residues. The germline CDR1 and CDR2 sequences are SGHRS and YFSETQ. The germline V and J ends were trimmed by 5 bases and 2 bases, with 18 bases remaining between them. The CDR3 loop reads CASRPDSSPPTDTQYF. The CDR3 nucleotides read TGCGCCAGCAGACCAGACTCGAGCCCCCCCACAGATACGCAGTATTTT.

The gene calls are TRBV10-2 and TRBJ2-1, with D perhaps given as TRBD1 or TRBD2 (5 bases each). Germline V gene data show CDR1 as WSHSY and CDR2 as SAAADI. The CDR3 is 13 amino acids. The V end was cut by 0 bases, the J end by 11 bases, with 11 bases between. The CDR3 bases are TGCGCCAGCAGTGAGTCGGGTGGGACCCAGCAGTTCTTC. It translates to CASSESGGTQQFF.

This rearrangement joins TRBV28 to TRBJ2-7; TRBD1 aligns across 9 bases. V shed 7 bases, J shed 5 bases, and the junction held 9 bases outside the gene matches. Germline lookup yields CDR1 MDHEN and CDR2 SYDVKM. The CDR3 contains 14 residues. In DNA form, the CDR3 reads TGTGCCAGCAACGAACAGGGGGCGCTGAACGAGCAGTACTTC. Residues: CASNEQGALNEQYF. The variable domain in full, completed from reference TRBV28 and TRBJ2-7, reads DVKVTQSSRYLVKRTGEKVFLECVQDMDHENMFWYRQDPGLGLRLIYFSYDVKMKEKGDIPEGYSVSREKKERFSLILESASTNQTSMYLCASNEQGALNEQYFGPGTRLTVT.

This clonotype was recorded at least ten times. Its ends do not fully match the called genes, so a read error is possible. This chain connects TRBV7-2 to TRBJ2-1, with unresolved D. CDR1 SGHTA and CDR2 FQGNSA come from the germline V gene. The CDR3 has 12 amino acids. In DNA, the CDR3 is TGCGCCAGCAGCTTGCAGTACAATGAGCAGTTCTTC. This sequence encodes CASSLQYNEQFF.

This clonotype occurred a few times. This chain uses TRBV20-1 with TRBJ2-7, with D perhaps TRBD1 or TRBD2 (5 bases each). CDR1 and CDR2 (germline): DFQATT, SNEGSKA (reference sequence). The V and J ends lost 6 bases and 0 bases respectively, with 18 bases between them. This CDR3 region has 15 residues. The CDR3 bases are TGCAGTGCGAGACCCGGGACCGGTAGCTCCTACGAGCAGTACTTC. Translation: CSARPGTGSSYEQYF.

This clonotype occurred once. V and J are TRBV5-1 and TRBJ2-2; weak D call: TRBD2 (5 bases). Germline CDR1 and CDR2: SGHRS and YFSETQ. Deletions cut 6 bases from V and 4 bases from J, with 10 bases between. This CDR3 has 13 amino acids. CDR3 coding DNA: TGCGCCAGCACCGGACTGGGCACCGGGGAGCTGTTTTTT. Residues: CASTGLGTGELFF. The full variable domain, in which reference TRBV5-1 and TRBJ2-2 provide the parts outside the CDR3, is KAGVTQTPRYLIKTRGQQVTLSCSPISGHRSVSWYQQTPGQGLQFLFEYFSETQRNKGNFPGRFSGRQFSNSRSEMNVSTLELGDSALYLCASTGLGTGELFFGEGSRLTVL.

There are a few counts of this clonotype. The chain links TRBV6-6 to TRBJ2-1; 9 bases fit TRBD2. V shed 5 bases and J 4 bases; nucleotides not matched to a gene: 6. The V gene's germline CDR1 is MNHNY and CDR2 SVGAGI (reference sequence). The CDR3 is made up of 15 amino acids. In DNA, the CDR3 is TGTGCCAGCAGTGATGAGACTAGCGGTTACAATGAGCAGTTCTTC. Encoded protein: CASSDETSGYNEQFF.

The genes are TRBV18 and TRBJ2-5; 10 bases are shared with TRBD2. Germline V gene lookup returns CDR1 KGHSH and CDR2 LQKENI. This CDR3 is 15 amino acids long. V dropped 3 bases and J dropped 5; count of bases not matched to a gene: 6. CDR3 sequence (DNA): TGTGCCAGCTCACCGTCCAGCGGGGGGGTTGAGACCCAGTACTTC. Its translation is CASSPSSGGVETQYF.

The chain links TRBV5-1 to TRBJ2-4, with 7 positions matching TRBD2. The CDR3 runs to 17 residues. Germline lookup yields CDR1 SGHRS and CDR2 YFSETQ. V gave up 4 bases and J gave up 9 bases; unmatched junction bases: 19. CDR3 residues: CASSPMGGAGSGGIQYF. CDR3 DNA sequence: TGCGCCAGCAGCCCGATGGGAGGAGCGGGGAGCGGAGGCATTCAGTACTTC.

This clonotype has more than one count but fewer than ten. Here the CDR3 DNA reads TGTGCCAGCGAGGCGAGGGGGGCCAAAAACATTCAGTACTTC. Amino acid sequence: CASEARGAKNIQYF. The chain employs TRBV6-6 and TRBJ2-4, with a tentative D call TRBD1 (6 bases). V dropped 8 bases and J dropped 1 base, with 12 bases sitting between them. The CDR3 length is 14 residues. CDR1 is MNHNY, CDR2 SVGAGI, per germline (reference sequence).

This chain's CDR3 is CASSARDRGPSGANVLTF. As DNA, the CDR3 is TGTGCCAGCAGCGCCCGGGACAGGGGGCCATCTGGGGCCAACGTCCTGACTTTC. The J gene is TRBJ2-6, the V gene TRBV7-2; 12 positions agree with TRBD1. There are 18 residues in the CDR3. V trimming: 5 bases; J trimming: 1 base; junction bases outside the gene matches: 6. Per the germline V gene, CDR1 is SGHTA and CDR2 is FQGNSA.

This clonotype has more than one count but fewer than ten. The CDR3 reads CAIGRSGYLGETQYF. The DNA for the CDR3 is TGTGCCATCGGAAGGAGCGGGTACTTGGGAGAGACCCAGTACTTC. V is TRBV10-3 and J is TRBJ2-5, with D possibly TRBD2 on 6 matching bases. The V and J ends lost 8 bases and 4 bases respectively, with 20 bases between them. The CDR3 runs 15 residues. Per the germline V gene, CDR1 is ENHRY and CDR2 is SYGVKD.

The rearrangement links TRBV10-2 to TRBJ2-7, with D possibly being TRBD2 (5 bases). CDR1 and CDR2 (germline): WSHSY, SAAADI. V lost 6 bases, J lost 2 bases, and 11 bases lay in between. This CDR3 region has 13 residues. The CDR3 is CASREDGAYEQYF. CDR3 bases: TGCGCCAGCAGGGAGGACGGAGCCTACGAGCAGTACTTC.

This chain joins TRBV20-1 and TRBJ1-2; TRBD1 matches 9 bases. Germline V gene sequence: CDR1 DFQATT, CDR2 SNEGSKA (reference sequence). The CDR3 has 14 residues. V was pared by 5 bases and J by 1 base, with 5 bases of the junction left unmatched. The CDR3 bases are TGCAGTGCTTACCGGGACAGGGTTAACTATGGCTACACCTTC. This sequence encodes CSAYRDRVNYGYTF.

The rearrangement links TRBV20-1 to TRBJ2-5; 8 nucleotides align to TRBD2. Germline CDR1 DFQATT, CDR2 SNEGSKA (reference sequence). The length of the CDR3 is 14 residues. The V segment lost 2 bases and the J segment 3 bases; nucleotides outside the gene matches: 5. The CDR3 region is CSARLGLAEETQYF. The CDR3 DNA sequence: TGCAGTGCTAGACTAGGACTAGCTGAAGAGACCCAGTACTTC.